What follows is one T cell receptor (beta chain) and its context. Its cognate antigen is unknown. This CDR3 has 16 amino acids. CDR1 is MNHEY, CDR2 SMNVEV, per germline (reference sequence). The V segment lost 5 bases and the J segment 6 bases; nucleotides outside the gene matches: 16. The entry originates in a study of cytomegalovirus exposure and HLA in healthy donors. Study context: A preliminary data release comprised roughly 80 million unique TCRs obtained from HLA-typed donors.

Study-level results: After further analysis at a later stage, roughly 16,000 TCR beta sequences were associated with HLA alleles at 0.05 false discovery rate.

PCR was performed using 60 Vbeta and 13 Jbeta primers. Measured with immunoSEQ multiplex PCR; TCRdb has only the in-frame clones, and not every one. The table lists 160,000 or so clones, approximately 84% of them singletons. This receptor was obtained from a man aged 50-59 years in good health and CMV-seropositive. Material for sequencing was PBMCs. The genes are TRBV27 and TRBJ2-7; TRBD1 aligns across 7 bases. The CDR3 DNA sequence: TGTGCCAGCAGTGATGGGCCTTGGACAGGTCGGTCCGAGCAGTACTTC. As protein: CASSDGPWTGRSEQYF.